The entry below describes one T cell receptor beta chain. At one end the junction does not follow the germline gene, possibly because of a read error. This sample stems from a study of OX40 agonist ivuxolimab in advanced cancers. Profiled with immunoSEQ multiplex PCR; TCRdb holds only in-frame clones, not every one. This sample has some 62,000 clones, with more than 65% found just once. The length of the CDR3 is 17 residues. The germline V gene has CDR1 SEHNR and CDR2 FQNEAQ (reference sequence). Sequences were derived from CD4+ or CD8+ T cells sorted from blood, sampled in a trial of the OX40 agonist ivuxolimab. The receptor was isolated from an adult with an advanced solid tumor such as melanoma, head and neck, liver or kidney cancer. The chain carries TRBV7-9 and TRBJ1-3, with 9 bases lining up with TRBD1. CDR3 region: CASSQGVGQGLGNTIYF. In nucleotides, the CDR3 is TGCGCCAGCAGCCAAGGGGTGGGACAGGGCCTAGGAAACACCATATATTTT.